The sample holds many counts of the clone carrying this T cell receptor beta chain. Its matching antigen is unknown. This CDR3 is 12 amino acids long. Germline CDR1 SNHLY, CDR2 FYNNEI. V lost 9 bases to trimming and J lost 1 base, with 7 bases between them. The sample belongs to a study of CD8 T cells in ankylosing spondylitis. Study-wide points: Disease-linked clones proved CD8+ and comparatively uncommon in peripheral blood. One TCR beta motif, made up of under ten highly homologous variants, appeared characteristic of ankylosing spondylitis blood. Significant enrichment of disease-linked clones was reported in matched ankylosing spondylitis synovial fluid.

TCRdb re-derived calls from the 5' RACE reads in MiXCR, one entry per CDR3 protein. Found here are approximately 290,000 distinct CDR3 sequences, less than 25% of them singletons; the top ten hold around 3.2%. This receptor was identified in a female donor with ankylosing spondylitis or in good health (not recorded which). Input material: blood, either unsorted or a sorted T cell fraction (not recorded which). The chain employs TRBV2 and TRBJ1-5, with a possible D match to TRBD1 (6 bases). The CDR3 here is CARGASNQPQHF. The CDR3 DNA reads as TGTGCCAGGGGGGCCAGCAATCAGCCCCAGCATTTT.